This paragraph reports one TCR beta chain. Antigen unknown. The same CDR3 can be traced to other DNA sequences in this sample. This specimen belongs to a study of shared clonotypes between healthy human individuals. Study-level findings and limits: Naive subsets generally had larger estimated richness than memory subsets. Donor scarcity curtailed the genetic and exposure-history diversity represented herein. Roughly 5.3% of naive CD4 clonotypes were common to a handful of donors.

As defined, naive CD8 cells were CD45RO-negative and positively selected for CCR7, with terminally differentiated effector memory CD45RA+ cells excluded. Method: immunoSEQ multiplex PCR; TCRdb's copy keeps in-frame clones and lacks some. Here the sample spans around 1.9 million clones, roughly 91% being singletons. This CDR3 has 13 residues. V dropped 3 bases and J dropped 3 bases, with 8 bases sitting between them. Germline assignment: CDR1 MGHRA and CDR2 YSYEKL. This chain joins TRBV4-1 and TRBJ1-1; unclear D gene. Sequenced input: naive CD8+ T cells from PBMCs. The receptor comes from a man aged 18 to 29 in good health. Some clones in this sample may be carry-over from other donors' samples. The CDR3 is CASSQVTYTEAFF. As DNA, the CDR3 is TGCGCCAGCAGCCAGGTGACTTACACTGAAGCTTTCTTT.